These 14 T cell receptor beta chains originate from one sample sequenced in a study of cytomegalovirus exposure and HLA in healthy donors (dated by TCRdb to about 2017). To prepare the library, the immunoSEQ multiplex PCR assay was applied. For the multiplex PCR, a mixture combining 60 forward primers for TCR Vbeta segments and 13 reverse primers for TCR Jbeta segments was used. Held by TCRdb, this immuneACCESS table contains in-frame sequences only and omits some clones. Under half of the omission traces to an unresolved V gene where checked; the cause of the rest is unknown. In this sample the table shows roughly 150,000 clones, about three quarters of which occur a single time. The top ten constitute 4.5% to 5% of the sample. The sample consisted of PBMCs. The receptors were gathered from a man aged 18 to 29 in good health and CMV-seropositive.

V is TRBV7-9 and J is TRBJ2-5; 10 bases agree with TRBD2. V was clipped by 10 bases and J by 5 bases; unmatched bases: 7. The CDR3 runs 13 residues. Germline V CDR1 and CDR2: SEHNR, FQNEAQ (reference sequence). This CDR3 is CAILAGAGETQYF. CDR3 bases: TGTGCCATCCTAGCGGGAGCGGGTGAGACCCAGTACTTC. Full variable domain (outside the CDR3, taken from reference TRBV7-9 and TRBJ2-5): DTGVSQNPRHKITKRGQNVTFRCDPISEHNRLYWYRQTLGQGPEFLTYFQNEAQLEKSRLLSDRFSAERPKGSFSTLEIQRTEQGDSAMYLCAILAGAGETQYFGPGTRLLVL.

This rearrangement joins TRBV7-2 to TRBJ2-4, with unresolved D. Germline V gene lookup returns CDR1 SGHTA and CDR2 FQGNSA. V was shortened by 1 base and J by 0 bases, with 13 bases between the two germline ends. The CDR3 sequence is 17 residues long. CDR3 region: CASSLGGSYLAKNIQYF. The CDR3 DNA is TGTGCCAGCAGCTTAGGCGGCAGCTACCTAGCCAAAAACATTCAGTACTTC.

This sequence joins TRBV2 and TRBJ1-1, with D maybe TRBD1 (6 bases). Trimming shortened V by 5 bases and J by 2 bases, and 9 bases separated the two germline ends. CDR3 length equals 13 residues. CDR1 and CDR2 (germline): SNHLY, FYNNEI. CDR3 nucleotides: TGTGCCAGCAGTCAGGACAGAAACACTGAAGCTTTCTTT. Protein sequence: CASSQDRNTEAFF.

This chain links TRBV28 with TRBJ2-1; D unclear. This CDR3 contains 11 residues. Germline values: CDR1 MDHEN, CDR2 SYDVKM. V was pared by 10 bases and J by 7 bases, with 11 bases between. The CDR3 region has the DNA TGTGCCACAACTGAACGAAATGAGCAGTTCTTC. This encodes CATTERNEQFF.

The chain has TRBV19 and TRBJ1-3, with unresolved D. This CDR3 comprises 14 residues. V was clipped by 5 bases and J by 1 base, with 9 bases between them. From germline, CDR1 is LNHDA and CDR2 SQIVND (reference sequence). The CDR3 protein is CASSPTLSGNTIYF. CDR3 nucleotide sequence: TGTGCCAGTAGTCCGACATTGTCTGGAAACACCATATATTTT.

This clone was seen a few times. As DNA, the CDR3 is TGTGCCAGCAGCCGTGGTAGAGGAAATGAGCAGTTCTTC. Its protein product is CASSRGRGNEQFF. The V gene is TRBV5-6, the J gene TRBJ2-1; D is ambiguous. The CDR3 is made up of 13 amino acids. Germline lookup yields CDR1 SGHDT and CDR2 YYEEEE. Trimming took 4 bases from V and 7 from J, leaving 12 bases between them. The full variable domain, in which reference TRBV5-6 and TRBJ2-1 provide the parts outside the CDR3, is DAGVTQSPTHLIKTRGQQVTLRCSPKSGHDTVSWYQQALGQGPQFIFQYYEEEERQRGNFPDRFSGHQFPNYSSELNVNALLLGDSALYLCASSRGRGNEQFFGPGTRLTVL.

The rearrangement uses TRBV5-4 and TRBJ1-1; 9 bases match TRBD1. This CDR3 has 13 amino acids. Germline values: CDR1 SGHNT, CDR2 YYREEE (reference sequence). With 4 bases clipped from V and 4 bases from J, the junction kept 2 bases outside the gene matches. CDR3 in amino acids: CASSDRGSTEAFF. CDR3 nucleotides: TGTGCCAGCAGCGACAGGGGGAGCACTGAAGCTTTCTTT.

J is TRBJ2-5 and V is TRBV5-4, with 8 bases that match TRBD1. V dropped 0 bases and J dropped 5; count of bases not matched to a gene: 0. Germline lookup yields CDR1 SGHNT and CDR2 YYREEE (reference sequence). The CDR3 spans 13 residues. CDR3 amino acids: CASSLGQGETQYF. The CDR3 DNA sequence: TGTGCCAGCAGCTTGGGACAGGGGGAGACCCAGTACTTC.

This clone was counted between two and nine times. V is TRBV30 and J is TRBJ1-5; D gene uncertain. The CDR3 length is 13 residues. The germline V and J ends were trimmed by 2 bases and 5 bases, with 10 bases remaining between them. Looked up from germline, CDR1 is GTSNPN and CDR2 is SVGIG (reference sequence). CDR3 in DNA: TGTGCCTGGAGTCCGGAGTCCGATCAGCCCCAGCATTTT. It encodes CAWSPESDQPQHF.

The chain uses TRBV30 and TRBJ1-2; D call uncertain. The V and J ends lost 2 bases and 4 bases respectively, with 8 bases between them. CDR1 and CDR2 (germline): GTSNPN, SVGIG (reference sequence). The CDR3 loop spans 12 amino acids. The CDR3 reads CAWSTRSYGYTF. CDR3 in DNA: TGTGCCTGGAGTACCCGGTCCTATGGCTACACCTTC.

The chain has TRBV2 and TRBJ2-7; TRBD2 might be the D (6 bases). CDR3 length equals 12 residues. V was pared by 6 bases and J by 0 bases, with 6 bases between. Germline CDR1 reads SNHLY; CDR2 reads FYNNEI. The CDR3 DNA reads TGTGCCAGCAGCGGGAGCTCCTACGAGCAGTACGTC. It yields the protein CASSGSSYEQYV.

The chain employs TRBV19 and TRBJ2-1; 7 nucleotides agree with TRBD2. V was pared by 4 bases and J by 0 bases, with 6 bases of the junction left unmatched. The CDR3 covers 16 residues. Germline CDR1 and CDR2: LNHDA and SQIVND (reference sequence). The CDR3 DNA reads as TGTGCCAGTAGTACTACAGCGGGGAGCTCCTACAATGAGCAGTTCTTC. Protein sequence: CASSTTAGSSYNEQFF.

The rearrangement joins TRBV19 to TRBJ1-1; D might be TRBD1 (5 bases). V lost 2 bases and J lost 0, with 10 bases in between. The CDR3 runs 15 residues. The germline gives CDR1 LNHDA, CDR2 SQIVND (reference sequence). CDR3 in DNA: TGTGCCAGTAGTATAACCCCGACAGTGAACACTGAAGCTTTCTTT. Its translation: CASSITPTVNTEAFF. Full variable domain (missing parts from reference TRBV19 and TRBJ1-1): DGGITQSPKYLFRKEGQNVTLSCEQNLNHDAMYWYRQDPGQGLRLIYYSQIVNDFQKGDIAEGYSVSREKKESFPLTVTSAQKNPTAFYLCASSITPTVNTEAFFGQGTRLTVV.

V gene TRBV6-4 combines with J gene TRBJ2-1; 11 nucleotides line up with TRBD2. The CDR3 runs 16 residues. Germline values: CDR1 MRHNA, CDR2 SNTAGT. V was pared by 1 base and J by 2 bases, with 1 base of the junction left unmatched. CDR3 loop: CASSDLAGGAYNEQFF. The CDR3 bases are TGTGCCAGCAGTGACTTAGCGGGAGGGGCCTACAATGAGCAGTTCTTC.